The next 17 T cell receptor beta chains were all read from a single sample in a study of shared clonotypes between healthy human individuals. The data were produced by immunoSEQ multiplex PCR, yet TCRdb's version contains in-frame clones alone and is incomplete. The sample has roughly 2.2 million clones; more than 80% are singletons. The sample taken for sequencing was naive CD4+ T cells from PBMCs. The subset was: CD45RA+ positively selected. The receptor set was obtained from a man aged 18-30 years in good health. Some clones in this sample may be carry-over from other donors' samples.

V is TRBV28 and J is TRBJ1-5; D is uncertain. The CDR3 covers 11 residues. CDR1 and CDR2 from the germline V gene are MDHEN and SYDVKM. CDR3 in amino acids: CVTGSNQPQHF. The CDR3 DNA follows: TGTGTCACTGGGAGCAATCAGCCCCAGCATTTT.

The V call is TRBV9, the J call TRBJ1-3; no definite D call. The length of the CDR3 is 16 residues. Trimming removed 4 bases from V and 0 bases from J, with 14 bases in between. Germline CDR1 SGDLS, CDR2 YYNGEE. The chain's CDR3 is CASSPTTVSSGNTIYF. DNA of the CDR3: TGTGCCAGCAGCCCCACGACGGTTAGCTCTGGAAACACCATATATTTT.

The rearrangement links TRBV6-5 to TRBJ2-5; D is possibly TRBD1 or TRBD2 (5 bases each). The V and J ends lost 6 bases and 5 bases respectively, with 13 bases between them. The germline gives CDR1 MNHEY, CDR2 SVGAGI. This CDR3 is 13 amino acids long. The CDR3 DNA is TGTGCCAGCAGGTCCCGGGGCGCGGAGACCCAGTACTTC. This translates into CASRSRGAETQYF.

The chain recombines TRBV19 with TRBJ2-5; a weak D match, TRBD2 (5 bases). Trimming took off 5 bases at V and 5 bases at J, with 15 bases between the two ends. CDR3 length equals 14 residues. Germline V gene lookup returns CDR1 LNHDA and CDR2 SQIVND (reference sequence). In nucleotides, the CDR3 is TGTGCCAGTAGTCCGGGGTATGGGGTGGAGACCCAGTACTTC. The encoded protein is CASSPGYGVETQYF. Supplemented by reference TRBV19 and TRBJ2-5, the full variable domain reads DGGITQSPKYLFRKEGQNVTLSCEQNLNHDAMYWYRQDPGQGLRLIYYSQIVNDFQKGDIAEGYSVSREKKESFPLTVTSAQKNPTAFYLCASSPGYGVETQYFGPGTRLLVL.

A word on this clone: The junction does not match germline at one end; this may be a read error. V and J are TRBV6-4 and TRBJ1-2, with D possibly matching TRBD1 (5 bases). The CDR3 extends over 13 amino acids. Per the germline V gene, CDR1 is MRHNA and CDR2 is SNTAGT. CDR3 in amino acids: CASSRGLRNGLSF. CDR3 in DNA: TGTGCCAGCAGCCGGGGACTCCGAAATGGCCTTTCCTTC.

CDR3 nucleotide sequence: TGCAGCGTTGAAGATCCGGGACCGGGGGGGAATGAGCAGTTCTTC. Its protein product is CSVEDPGPGGNEQFF. This chain links TRBV29-1 with TRBJ2-1, with 8 nucleotides matching TRBD2. Germline assignment: CDR1 SQVTM and CDR2 ANQGSEA. V dropped 0 bases and J dropped 7; count of bases not matched to a gene: 8. CDR3 size: 15 residues.

This chain uses TRBV29-1 with TRBJ1-1; possible D gene TRBD1, 6 bases. Germline V gene lookup returns CDR1 SQVTM and CDR2 ANQGSEA. Trimming shortened V by 6 bases and J by 4 bases, and 15 bases separated the two germline ends. CDR3 length: 13 residues. CDR3 nucleotide sequence: TGCAGCGTCAGGGGAGTAGTGATCACTGAAGCTTTCTTT. This translates into CSVRGVVITEAFF. Full variable domain (missing parts from reference TRBV29-1 and TRBJ1-1): SAVISQKPSRDICQRGTSLTIQCQVDSQVTMMFWYRQQPGQSLTLIATANQGSEATYESGFVIDKFPISRPNLTFSTLTVSNMSPEDSSIYLCSVRGVVITEAFFGQGTRLTVV.

The V call is TRBV18, the J call TRBJ1-5; D is uncertain. Trimming took 0 bases from V and 3 from J, leaving 9 bases between them. Germline CDR1 and CDR2: KGHSH and LQKENI. This CDR3 contains 15 residues. The DNA for the CDR3 is TGTGCCAGCTCACCACCGGGCAGTCCCAATCAGCCCCAGCATTTT. This codes for CASSPPGSPNQPQHF. Using reference TRBV18 and TRBJ1-5 for the parts outside the CDR3, the full variable domain is NAGVMQNPRHLVRRRGQEARLRCSPMKGHSHVYWYRQLPEEGLKFMVYLQKENIIDESGMPKERFSAEFPKEGPSILRIQQVVRGDSAAYFCASSPPGSPNQPQHFGDGTRLSIL.

To note about this clone: Additional DNA sequences in this sample encode the identical CDR3. This chain joins TRBV2 and TRBJ2-2, with TRBD2 matching 8 bases. Germline V gene lookup returns CDR1 SNHLY and CDR2 FYNNEI. The CDR3 runs 15 residues. Trimming cost V 4 bases and J 1 base; bases outside gene matches: 2. CDR3 DNA: TGTGCCAGCAGTGGCACTAGCGGGAACACCGGGGAGCTGTTTTTT. Its translation is CASSGTSGNTGELFF.

The CDR3 DNA sequence: TGTGCCAGCTCACCAGATCGGGGACAGGGGTATGGCTACACCTTC. Translated: CASSPDRGQGYGYTF. The chain joins TRBV18 to TRBJ1-2; 10 nucleotides match TRBD1. Germline V gene lookup returns CDR1 KGHSH and CDR2 LQKENI. The length of the CDR3 is 15 residues. V lost 2 bases to trimming and J lost 5 bases; unmatched junction nucleotides: 5.

The chain has TRBV10-2 and TRBJ2-3; D may be TRBD2 (5 bases). Germline CDR1 reads WSHSY; CDR2 reads SAAADI. V was shortened by 4 bases and J by 0 bases, with 14 bases between the two germline ends. The CDR3 length is 16 residues. CDR3 in DNA: TGCGCCAGCAGTGTATGGCGGGCTCCTAGCACAGATACGCAGTATTTT. This gives the protein CASSVWRAPSTDTQYF.

The chain links TRBV10-2 to TRBJ2-7; possibly TRBD1 or TRBD2 for D (6 bases each). CDR3 length: 14 residues. Trimming removed 6 bases from V and 2 bases from J, with 14 bases in between. Looked up from germline, CDR1 is WSHSY and CDR2 is SAAADI. The CDR3 DNA sequence: TGCGCCAGCAGGGAGGGCGGGACAACCTACGAGCAGTACTTC. This translates into CASREGGTTYEQYF.

CDR3 region: CASSPTGVDYGYTF. CDR3 sequence (DNA): TGTGCCAGCAGCCCAACAGGGGTAGACTATGGCTACACCTTC. This sequence joins TRBV6-6 and TRBJ1-2; 7 positions agree with TRBD1. The CDR3 contains 14 residues. CDR1 and CDR2 (germline): MNHNY, SVGAGI (reference sequence). V lost 6 bases to trimming and J lost 3 bases; unmatched junction nucleotides: 7.

The chain combines TRBV7-3 with TRBJ2-1; tentative D call: TRBD2 (6 bases). This CDR3 is 17 amino acids long. Trimming took off 2 bases at V and 1 base at J, with 15 bases between the two ends. Germline-derived CDR1 and CDR2 are SGHTA and FQGTGA. Written as DNA, the CDR3 is TGTGCCAGCAGCTTAGCAACTAGCAAAAATTCCTACAATGAGCAGTTCTTC. Translating it yields CASSLATSKNSYNEQFF.

The gene calls are TRBV28 and TRBJ2-2, with D possibly matching TRBD2 (5 bases). Germline V gene sequence: CDR1 MDHEN, CDR2 SYDVKM. With 0 bases removed from V and 3 bases from J, the gap between germline ends came to 5 bases. CDR3 length: 14 amino acids. CDR3 nucleotide sequence: TGTGCCAGCAGTTTATGGGAGGACACCGGGGAGCTGTTTTTT. Translating it yields CASSLWEDTGELFF.

This clone was recorded a few times. Within the sample, other DNA sequences also encode this same CDR3. The rearrangement joins TRBV5-1 to TRBJ1-1; TRBD1 agrees at 7 bases. The ends lost 1 base at V and 1 base at J; junction bases unmatched: 1. The V gene's germline CDR1 is SGHRS and CDR2 YFSETQ. CDR3 length: 14 residues. Written as DNA, the CDR3 is TGCGCCAGCAGCTTGAGGACAGGGAACACTGAAGCTTTCTTT. Encoded protein: CASSLRTGNTEAFF.

The V call is TRBV28, the J call TRBJ1-5; D unresolved. The CDR3 spans 14 residues. V was pared by 5 bases and J by 2 bases, with 10 bases between. The germline CDR1 and CDR2 sequences are MDHEN and SYDVKM. The CDR3 bases are TGTGCCAGCAGTGTCCAATCACGCAATCAGCCCCAGCATTTT. It codes for CASSVQSRNQPQHF.